This T cell receptor beta chain was found in a study of identical twins. MiXCR, run by TCRdb on the 5' RACE reads, gives a single entry per CDR3 protein. This sample has around 550,000 distinct CDR3 sequences, with 13% to 15% found just once. Germline V gene data show CDR1 as MNHNS and CDR2 as SASEGT. CDR3 length: 17 residues. V gave up 7 bases and J gave up 7 bases, with 25 bases separating them. The sample also formed part of further work on yellow fever vaccine responses in identical twins. In that study: Twins' vaccine T cell responses reportedly seemed partly convergent and partly personalized.

This sequence originates from a woman younger than 30 in good health. The chain couples TRBV6-1 to TRBJ1-4; perhaps TRBD1 as D (6 bases). The source material was CD4+ T cells sorted from blood. DNA of the CDR3: TGTGCCAGCACCCCCCGGGGGCGTCTTACATCGGGTGAAAAACTGTTTTTT. Translated, it gives CASTPRGRLTSGEKLFF.